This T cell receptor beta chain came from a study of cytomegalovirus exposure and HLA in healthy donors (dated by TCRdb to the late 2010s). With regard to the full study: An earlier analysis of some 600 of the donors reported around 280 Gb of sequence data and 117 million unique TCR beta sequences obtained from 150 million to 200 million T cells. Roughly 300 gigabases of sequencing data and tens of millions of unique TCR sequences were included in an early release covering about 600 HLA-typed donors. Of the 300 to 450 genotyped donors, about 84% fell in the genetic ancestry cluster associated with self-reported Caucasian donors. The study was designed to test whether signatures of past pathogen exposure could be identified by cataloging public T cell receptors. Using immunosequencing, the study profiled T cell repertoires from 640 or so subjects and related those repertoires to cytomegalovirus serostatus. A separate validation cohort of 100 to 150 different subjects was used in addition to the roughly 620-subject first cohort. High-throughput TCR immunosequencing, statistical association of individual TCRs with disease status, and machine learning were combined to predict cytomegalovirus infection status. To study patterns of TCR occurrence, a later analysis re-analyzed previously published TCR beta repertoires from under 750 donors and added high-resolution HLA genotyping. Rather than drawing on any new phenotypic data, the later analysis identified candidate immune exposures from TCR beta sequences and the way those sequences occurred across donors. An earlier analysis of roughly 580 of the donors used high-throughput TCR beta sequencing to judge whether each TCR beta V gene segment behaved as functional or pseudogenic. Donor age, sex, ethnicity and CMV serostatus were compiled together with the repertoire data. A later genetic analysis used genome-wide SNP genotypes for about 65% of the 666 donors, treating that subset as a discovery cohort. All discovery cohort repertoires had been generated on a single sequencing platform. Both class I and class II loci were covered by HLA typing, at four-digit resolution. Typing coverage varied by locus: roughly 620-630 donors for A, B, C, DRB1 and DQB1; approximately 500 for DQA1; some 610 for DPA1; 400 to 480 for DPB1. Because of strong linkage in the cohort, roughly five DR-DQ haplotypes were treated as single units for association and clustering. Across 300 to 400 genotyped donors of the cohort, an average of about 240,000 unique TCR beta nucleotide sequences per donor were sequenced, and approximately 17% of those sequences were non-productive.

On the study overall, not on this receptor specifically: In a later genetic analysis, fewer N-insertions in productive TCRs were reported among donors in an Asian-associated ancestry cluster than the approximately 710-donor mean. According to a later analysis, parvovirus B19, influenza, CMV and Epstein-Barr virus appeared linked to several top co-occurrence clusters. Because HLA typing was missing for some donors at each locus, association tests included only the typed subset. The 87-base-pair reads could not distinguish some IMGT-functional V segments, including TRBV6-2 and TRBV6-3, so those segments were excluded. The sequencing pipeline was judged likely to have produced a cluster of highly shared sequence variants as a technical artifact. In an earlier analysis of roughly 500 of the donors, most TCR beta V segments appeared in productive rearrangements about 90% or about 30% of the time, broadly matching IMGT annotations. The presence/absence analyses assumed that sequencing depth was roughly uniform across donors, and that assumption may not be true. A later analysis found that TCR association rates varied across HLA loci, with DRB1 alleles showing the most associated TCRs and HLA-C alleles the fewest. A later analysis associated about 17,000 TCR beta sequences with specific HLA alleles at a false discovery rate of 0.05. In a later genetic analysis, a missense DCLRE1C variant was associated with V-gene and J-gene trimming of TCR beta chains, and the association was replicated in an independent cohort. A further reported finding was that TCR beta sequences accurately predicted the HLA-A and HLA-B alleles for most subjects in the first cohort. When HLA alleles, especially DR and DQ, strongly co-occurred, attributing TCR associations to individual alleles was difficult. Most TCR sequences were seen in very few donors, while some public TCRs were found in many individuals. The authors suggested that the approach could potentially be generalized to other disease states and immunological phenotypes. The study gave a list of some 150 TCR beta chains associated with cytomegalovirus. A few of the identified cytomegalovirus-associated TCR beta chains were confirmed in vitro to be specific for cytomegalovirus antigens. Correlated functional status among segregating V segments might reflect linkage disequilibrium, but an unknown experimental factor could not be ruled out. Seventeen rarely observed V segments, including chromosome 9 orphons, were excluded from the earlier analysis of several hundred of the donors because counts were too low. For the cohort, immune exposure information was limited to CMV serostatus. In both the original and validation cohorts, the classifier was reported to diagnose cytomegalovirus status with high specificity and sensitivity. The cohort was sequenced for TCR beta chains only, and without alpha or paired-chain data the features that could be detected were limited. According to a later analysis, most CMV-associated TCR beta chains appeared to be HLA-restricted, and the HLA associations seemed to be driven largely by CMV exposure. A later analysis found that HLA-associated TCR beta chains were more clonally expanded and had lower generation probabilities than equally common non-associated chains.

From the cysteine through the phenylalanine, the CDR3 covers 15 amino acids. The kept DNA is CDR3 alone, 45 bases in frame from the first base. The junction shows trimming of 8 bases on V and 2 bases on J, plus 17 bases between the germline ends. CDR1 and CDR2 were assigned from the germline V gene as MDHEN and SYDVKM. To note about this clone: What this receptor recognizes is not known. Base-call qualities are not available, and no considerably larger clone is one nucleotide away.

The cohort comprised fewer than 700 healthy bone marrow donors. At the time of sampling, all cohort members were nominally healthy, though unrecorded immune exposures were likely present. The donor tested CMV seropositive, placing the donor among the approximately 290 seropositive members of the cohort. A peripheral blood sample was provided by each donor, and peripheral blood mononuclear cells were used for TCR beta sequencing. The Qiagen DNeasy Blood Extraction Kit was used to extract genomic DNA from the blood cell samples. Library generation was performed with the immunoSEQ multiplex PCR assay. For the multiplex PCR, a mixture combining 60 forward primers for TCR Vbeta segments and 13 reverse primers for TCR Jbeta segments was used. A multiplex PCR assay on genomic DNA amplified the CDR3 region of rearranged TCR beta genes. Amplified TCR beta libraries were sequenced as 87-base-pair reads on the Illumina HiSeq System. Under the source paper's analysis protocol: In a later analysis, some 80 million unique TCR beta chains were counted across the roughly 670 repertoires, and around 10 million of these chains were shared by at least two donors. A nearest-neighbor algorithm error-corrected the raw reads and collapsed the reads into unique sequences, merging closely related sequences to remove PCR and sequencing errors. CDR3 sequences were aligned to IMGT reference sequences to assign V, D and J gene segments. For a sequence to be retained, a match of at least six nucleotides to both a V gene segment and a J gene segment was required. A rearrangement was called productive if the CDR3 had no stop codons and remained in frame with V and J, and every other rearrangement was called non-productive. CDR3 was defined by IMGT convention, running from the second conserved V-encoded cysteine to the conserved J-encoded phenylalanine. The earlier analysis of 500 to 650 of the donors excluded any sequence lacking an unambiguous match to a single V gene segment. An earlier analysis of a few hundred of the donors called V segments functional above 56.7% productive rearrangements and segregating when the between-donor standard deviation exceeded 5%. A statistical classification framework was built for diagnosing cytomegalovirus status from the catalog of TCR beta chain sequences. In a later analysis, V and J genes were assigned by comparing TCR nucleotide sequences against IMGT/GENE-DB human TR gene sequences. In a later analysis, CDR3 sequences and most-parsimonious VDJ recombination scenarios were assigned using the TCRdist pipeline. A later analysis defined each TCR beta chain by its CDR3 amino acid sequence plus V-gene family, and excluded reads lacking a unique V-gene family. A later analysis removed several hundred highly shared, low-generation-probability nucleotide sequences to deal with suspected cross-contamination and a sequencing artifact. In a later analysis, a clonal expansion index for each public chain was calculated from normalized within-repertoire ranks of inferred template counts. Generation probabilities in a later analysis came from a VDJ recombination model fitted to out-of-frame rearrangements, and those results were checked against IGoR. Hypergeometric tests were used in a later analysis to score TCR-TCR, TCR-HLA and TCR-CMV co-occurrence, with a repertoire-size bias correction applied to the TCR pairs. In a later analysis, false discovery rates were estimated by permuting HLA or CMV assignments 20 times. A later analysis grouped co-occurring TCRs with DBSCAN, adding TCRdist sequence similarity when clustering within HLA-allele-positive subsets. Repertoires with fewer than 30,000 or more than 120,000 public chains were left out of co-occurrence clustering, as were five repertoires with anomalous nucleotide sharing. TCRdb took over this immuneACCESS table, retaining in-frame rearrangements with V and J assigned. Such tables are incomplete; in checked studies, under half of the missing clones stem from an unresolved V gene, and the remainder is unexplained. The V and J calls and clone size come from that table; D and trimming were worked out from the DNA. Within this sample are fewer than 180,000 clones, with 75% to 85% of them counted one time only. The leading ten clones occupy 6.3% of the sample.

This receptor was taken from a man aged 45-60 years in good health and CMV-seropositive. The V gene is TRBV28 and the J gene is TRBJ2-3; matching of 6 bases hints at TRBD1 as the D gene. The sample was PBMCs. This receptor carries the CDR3 CASEGTQAYTDTQYF. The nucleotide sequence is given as TGTGCCAGCGAAGGGACACAGGCTTACACAGATACGCAGTATTTT.